This TCR beta chain was captured in a study of glioma-infiltrating T cells. Regarding the study as a whole: Above-expected tissue-blood divergence occurred in all gliomas, most in low-grade ones. Only very few CDR3 sequences appeared in both tissue and blood.

This clonotype was seen repeatedly, ten times or more. Its antigen is undetermined. Using RNA template, CDR3s of TCR alpha and beta were amplified with iRepertoire arm-PCR. One-step reverse transcription and amplification started from approximately 100-400 ng of tissue mRNA or PBMC total RNA. TCRdb re-called the multiplex PCR reads through MiXCR, storing one row per CDR3 protein. The sample includes under 200,000 distinct CDR3 sequences, over 40% of them seen just once. Germline V lookup: CDR1 KGHSH, CDR2 LQKENI. Trimming pared 2 bases from V and 11 bases from J, leaving 12 bases between. The CDR3 has 12 residues.

The origin of this receptor is a human donor with low-grade glioma or glioblastoma, undergoing nonglioma brain surgery, or in good health (not recorded which). The chain joins TRBV18 to TRBJ1-1; D is perhaps TRBD1 (5 bases). Sequences were obtained from glioma tissue, nonneoplastic brain tissue, or PBMCs (not recorded which). The DNA of the CDR3 is TGTGCCAGCTCACCAGGGGACGTCCCGGCTTTCTTT. It codes for CASSPGDVPAFF.